This entry is about one TCR beta chain. The antigen remains undetermined. TCRdb keeps only in-frame clones here, not all; method: immunoSEQ multiplex PCR. The table lists about 140,000 clones, about 92% of them singletons. This specimen comes from a study of T cell responses to AZD1222 COVID-19 vaccine. Overall study findings and caveats: Among spike-specific TCRs, nearly half reportedly target unmutated variant regions.

The CDR3 runs to 13 residues. Germline V gene sequence: CDR1 SEHNR, CDR2 FQNEAQ (reference sequence). V lost 1 base and J lost 10, with 8 bases in between. The genes are TRBV7-9 and TRBJ1-6; D gene ambiguous. The receptor comes from an adult who had recovered from COVID-19. This specimen consisted of peripheral blood, obtained after recovery from COVID-19. DNA for the CDR3: TGTGCCAGCAGCTTAGACCGGGCATCACCCCTCCACTTT. Protein: CASSLDRASPLHF.